This record covers a single T cell receptor beta chain. These data originate in a study of blood T cell repertoires in COVID-19. At the level of the study: Acute and convalescent COVID-19 samples came from the United States, Italy and Spain.

As handled by the study authors: It was from reference gene primer amplification that nucleated cell counts were estimated. Repertoires were generated with immunoSEQ multiplex PCR, while TCRdb's copy carries only in-frame clones and drops some. V and J calls plus clone size are reproduced from that table; the DNA served to infer D and trimming. The data contain about 170,000 clones, just under 95% of them singletons. The CDR3 spans 12 residues. Trimming removed 6 bases at V and 8 bases at J, with 14 bases between. Germline loops: CDR1 ENHRY, CDR2 SYGVKD. The TCR sequence derives from a woman between 45 and 60 years old with acute or convalescent COVID-19. This chain links TRBV10-3 with TRBJ2-7; D is perhaps TRBD2 (6 bases). Sequencing was carried out using peripheral blood. CDR3 protein: CAIRGGFLQQYF. CDR3 bases: TGTGCCATCAGGGGAGGATTTTTGCAGCAGTACTTC.